The T cell receptor beta chain under discussion was sequenced for a study of cytomegalovirus exposure and HLA in healthy donors. Overall study results and limits: The listing of approximately 160 TCR beta chains classed them as cytomegalovirus-associated.

Germline V gives CDR1 MRHNA, CDR2 SNTAGT. CDR3 length: 14 amino acids. In the PCR, 60 Vbeta and 13 Jbeta primers were used. TCRdb's table, derived via immunoSEQ multiplex PCR, lists solely in-frame clones and lacks some. The repertoire holds 100,000 to 150,000 clones, with around 77% as singletons. In the case of this clone: Its target is not known.

The receptor's source is a man aged 45-65 years in good health and CMV-seropositive. The sample consisted of PBMCs. The chain combines TRBV6-4 with TRBJ2-5, with 7 bases matching TRBD2. Gene TRBJ2-7 matches the end of the DNA better, so the J call may be wrong. CDR3 amino acids: CASSAQRDPYEQYF. The CDR3 DNA follows: TGTGCCAGCAGTGCCCAGCGGGACCCCTACGAGCAGTACTTC.